A selection of T cell receptor beta chains follows, all from one sample in a study of cytomegalovirus exposure and HLA in healthy donors. Measured with immunoSEQ multiplex PCR; TCRdb has only the in-frame clones, and not every one. In the table there are 130,000 or so clones, around four fifths of which are singletons. The sample was PBMCs. The receptors shown here come from a woman between 40 and 55 years old in good health and CMV-seronegative. The CDR3 runs from the conserved cysteine through the conserved F or W. The D gene is left open where the match is weak. For some rows the clone size is stated as once, few or many, or as a class when expanded; others skip it.

V: TRBV7-9; size: few; J: TRBJ2-2; D: -; CDR3: CASSFSQSTGELFF; DNA: TGTGCCAGCAGCTTTAGCCAGAGCACCGGGGAGCTGTTTTTT
V: TRBV18; size: -; J: TRBJ2-1; D: TRBD2; CDR3: CASSPVVAGGSNEQFF; DNA: TGTGCCAGCTCGCCTGTCGTTGCGGGAGGAAGCAATGAGCAGTTCTTC
V: TRBV7-3; size: few; J: TRBJ2-1; D: TRBD2; CDR3: CASSSLAGKMHEQFF; DNA: TGTGCCAGCAGCTCCTTAGCGGGTAAGATGCATGAGCAGTTCTTC
V: TRBV4-1; size: -; J: TRBJ1-3; D: -; CDR3: CASSQDRGGSGNTIYF; DNA: TGCGCCAGCAGCCAAGATCGAGGGGGCTCTGGAAACACCATATATTTT
V: TRBV28; size: few; J: TRBJ1-1; D: TRBD1; CDR3: CASRGTAMNTEAFF; DNA: TGTGCCAGCAGGGGGACAGCTATGAACACTGAAGCTTTCTTT
V: TRBV6-5; size: -; J: TRBJ2-1; D: TRBD2; CDR3: CASTGGGSLGEQFF; DNA: TGTGCCAGCACTGGCGGCGGGAGTTTAGGTGAGCAGTTCTTC
V: TRBV4-2; size: once; J: TRBJ2-7; D: TRBD2; CDR3: CASSQGLAGFAYEQYF; DNA: TGTGCCAGCAGCCAGGGTCTAGCGGGGTTCGCCTACGAGCAGTACTTC
V: TRBV25-1; size: few; J: TRBJ1-5; D: -; CDR3: CASSAPNQPQHF; DNA: TGTGCCAGCAGTGCCCCGAATCAGCCCCAGCATTTT
V: TRBV11-2; size: few; J: TRBJ2-1; D: TRBD2; CDR3: CASSLASGGTYNEQFF; DNA: TGTGCCAGCAGCTTAGCTAGCGGGGGGACCTACAATGAGCAGTTCTTC
V: TRBV29-1; size: -; J: TRBJ1-2; D: TRBD1; CDR3: CSALSGTGDGYTF; DNA: TGCAGCGCCCTTTCCGGGACAGGGGATGGCTACACCTTC
V: TRBV10-1; size: -; J: TRBJ2-7; D: -; CDR3: CASSSRVFSEQYF; DNA: TGCGCCAGCAGCTCCAGGGTTTTTAGCGAGCAGTACTTC
V: TRBV4-3; size: -; J: TRBJ1-1; D: TRBD1; CDR3: CASKTGGRMNTEAFF; DNA: TGCGCCAGCAAGACAGGGGGCAGGATGAACACTGAAGCTTTCTTT
V: TRBV5-1; size: -; J: TRBJ2-7; D: TRBD1; CDR3: CATSPGGYSYEQYF; DNA: TGCGCCACCTCTCCAGGGGGTTATTCCTACGAGCAGTACTTC
V: TRBV4-2; size: -; J: TRBJ2-1; D: TRBD1; CDR3: CASSQASQGINNEQFF; DNA: TGTGCCAGCAGCCAAGCCTCACAGGGGATCAACAATGAGCAGTTCTTC
V: TRBV7-8; size: -; J: TRBJ1-6; D: -; CDR3: CASSFDSPLHF; DNA: TGTGCCAGCAGCTTCGATTCACCCCTCCACTTT
V: TRBV4-3; size: -; J: TRBJ2-1; D: -; CDR3: CASSLIGPGAGPVF; DNA: TGCGCCAGCAGCCTCATTGGGCCAGGAGCGGGCCCTGTCTTC
V: TRBV6-6; size: -; J: TRBJ2-4; D: TRBD1; CDR3: CATRRQGKNIQYF; DNA: TGTGCCACCCGCCGACAGGGAAAAAACATTCAGTACTTC
V: TRBV7-9; size: -; J: TRBJ2-6; D: -; CDR3: CASSLAVGGPGANVLTF; DNA: TGTGCCAGCAGCTTAGCGGTGGGGGGACCTGGGGCCAACGTCCTGACTTTC
V: TRBV27; size: -; J: TRBJ2-2; D: TRBD2; CDR3: CASSSPTSGNTGELFF; DNA: TGTGCCAGCAGTTCCCCGACTAGCGGAAACACCGGGGAGCTGTTTTTT
V: TRBV19; size: -; J: TRBJ2-5; D: TRBD1; CDR3: CASSSGMDRGYVAETQYF; DNA: TGTGCCAGTAGTTCGGGAATGGACAGGGGCTACGTCGCAGAGACCCAGTACTTC
V: TRBV5-1; size: -; J: TRBJ2-1; D: TRBD1; CDR3: CASQGASSYDSYNEQFF; DNA: TGCGCCAGCCAGGGGGCTAGCTCTTACGATTCCTACAATGAGCAGTTCTTC
V: TRBV9; size: -; J: TRBJ2-1; D: TRBD2; CDR3: CASSPSGSSYNEQFF; DNA: TGTGCCAGCAGCCCTAGCGGGAGCTCCTACAATGAGCAGTTCTTC
V: TRBV5-1; size: -; J: TRBJ2-5; D: -; CDR3: CASSLEGGGQETQYF; DNA: TGCGCCAGCAGCTTGGAAGGGGGGGGCCAAGAGACCCAGTACTTC
V: TRBV9; size: -; J: TRBJ1-4; D: -; CDR3: CASSATGRENEKLFF; DNA: TGTGCCAGCAGTGCTACAGGGAGAGAAAATGAAAAACTGTTTTTT
V: TRBV7-2; size: -; J: TRBJ2-7; D: -; CDR3: CASSLRGVYPYEQYF; DNA: TGTGCCAGCAGCTTAAGGGGCGTCTATCCCTACGAGCAGTACTTC
V: TRBV6-6; size: few; J: TRBJ1-2; D: -; CDR3: CASSRLNYGYTF; DNA: TGTGCCAGCAGTCGGTTAAACTATGGCTACACCTTC
V: TRBV7-3; size: -; J: TRBJ2-1; D: -; CDR3: CASRRDIYNEQFF; DNA: TGTGCCAGCCGAAGGGACATCTACAATGAGCAGTTCTTC
V: TRBV28; size: -; J: TRBJ2-2; D: -; CDR3: CASSRGLNTGELFF; DNA: TGTGCCAGCAGCCGGGGACTGAACACCGGGGAGCTGTTTTTT
V: TRBV7-2; size: -; J: TRBJ2-7; D: -; CDR3: CASSLTTSGTGFYEQYF; DNA: TGTGCCAGCAGCTTAACCACCTCAGGAACAGGATTCTACGAGCAGTACTTC
V: TRBV18; size: -; J: TRBJ2-2; D: -; CDR3: CASSPRQGAAGELFF; DNA: TGTGCCAGCTCACCGCGGCAGGGTGCCGCCGGGGAGCTGTTTTTT
V: TRBV4-2; size: -; J: TRBJ2-1; D: TRBD2; CDR3: CASSQTSGRGKDEQFF; DNA: TGTGCCAGCAGCCAAACTAGCGGGAGGGGGAAGGATGAGCAGTTCTTC
V: TRBV28; size: -; J: TRBJ2-7; D: TRBD1; CDR3: CASSWTGDAYEQYF; DNA: TGTGCCAGCAGTTGGACAGGGGATGCCTACGAGCAGTACTTC
V: TRBV6-6; size: -; J: TRBJ1-6; D: -; CDR3: CASSFPLNSPLHF; DNA: TGTGCCAGCAGTTTTCCCCTTAATTCACCCCTCCACTTT
V: TRBV27; size: once; J: TRBJ2-1; D: TRBD2; CDR3: CASSPGTSGNNEQFF; DNA: TGTGCCAGCAGTCCGGGGACTAGCGGGAACAATGAGCAGTTCTTC
V: TRBV4-3; size: -; J: TRBJ2-1; D: TRBD2; CDR3: CASSQDLWWGGEQFF; DNA: TGCGCCAGCAGCCAAGATCTTTGGTGGGGGGGTGAGCAGTTCTTC
V: TRBV5-1; size: -; J: TRBJ2-5; D: -; CDR3: CASSDSQETQYF; DNA: TGCGCCAGCAGTGACAGTCAAGAGACCCAGTACTTC
V: TRBV28; size: -; J: TRBJ1-1; D: -; CDR3: CASSLSVALEAFF; DNA: TGTGCCAGCAGTTTATCAGTGGCTCTTGAAGCTTTCTTT
V: TRBV4-3; size: -; J: TRBJ1-5; D: -; CDR3: CASSQDADGPWQPQHF; DNA: TGCGCCAGCAGCCAAGACGCGGATGGTCCTTGGCAGCCCCAGCATTTT
V: TRBV10-1; size: once; J: TRBJ2-6; D: TRBD2; CDR3: CASSESSLGGGPGANVLTF; DNA: TGCGCCAGCAGTGAGTCGAGCTTGGGCGGGGGACCTGGGGCCAACGTCCTGACTTTC
V: TRBV7-2; size: -; J: TRBJ2-7; D: -; CDR3: CASRYRVEQYF; DNA: TGTGCCAGCAGATACAGGGTTGAGCAGTACTTC
V: TRBV5-1; size: -; J: TRBJ1-6; D: -; CDR3: CASSLNSNNSPLHF; DNA: TGCGCCAGCAGCTTGAATTCCAATAATTCACCCCTCCACTTT
V: TRBV28; size: -; J: TRBJ2-7; D: -; CDR3: CASSLGRTVPQYF; DNA: TGTGCCAGCAGTTTAGGCCGGACAGTTCCCCAGTACTTC
V: TRBV6-5; size: -; J: TRBJ2-3; D: -; CDR3: CASSLWPQADTQYF; DNA: TGTGCCAGCAGTCTTTGGCCACAGGCAGATACGCAGTATTTT